This TCR beta chain was recorded in a study of blood T cell repertoires in COVID-19. Study information: Some COVID-19 samples were acute and others convalescent; all came from the United States, Italy and Spain. The analysed material was cDNA or gDNA that came from T cells, B-cell-depleted T cells, or PBMCs.

The data were produced by immunoSEQ multiplex PCR, yet TCRdb's version contains in-frame clones alone and is incomplete. The sample includes over 150,000 clones, 86% seen only once; the top ten take around 8.6%. CDR3 size: 13 residues. Trimming removed 3 bases from V and 5 bases from J, with 9 bases in between. Germline CDR1 reads SGDLS; CDR2 reads YYNGEE. The sample consisted of peripheral blood. The chain has TRBV9 and TRBJ2-1; D may be TRBD1 (6 bases). This TCR was sampled from a middle-aged man with active or convalescent COVID-19. CDR3 sequence (DNA): TGTGCCAGCAGCGAGGGGGAACACAATGAGCAGTTCTTC. The encoded protein is CASSEGEHNEQFF.